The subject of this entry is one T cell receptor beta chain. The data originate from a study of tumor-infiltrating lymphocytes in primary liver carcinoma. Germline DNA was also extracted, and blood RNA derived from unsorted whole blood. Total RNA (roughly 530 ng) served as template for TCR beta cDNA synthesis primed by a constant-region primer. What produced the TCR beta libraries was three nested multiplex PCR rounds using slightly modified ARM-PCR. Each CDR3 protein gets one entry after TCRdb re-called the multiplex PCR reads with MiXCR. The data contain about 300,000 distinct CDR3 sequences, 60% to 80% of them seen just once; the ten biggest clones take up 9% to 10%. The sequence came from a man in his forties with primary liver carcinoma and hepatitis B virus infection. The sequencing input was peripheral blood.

CDR3 DNA sequence: TGCAGCGTTGTCCTACTTGTGGGATTAGGGAATGAGCAGTTCTTC. Translating gives CSVVLLVGLGNEQFF. The chain carries TRBV29-1 and TRBJ2-1; D remains unclear. CDR1 and CDR2 from the germline V gene are SQVTM and ANQGSEA. V lost 4 bases and J lost 7, with 20 bases in between. The CDR3 length is 15 residues.